Each of the 20 T cell receptor beta chains below was sequenced from the same sample in a study of T cells in Graves' hyperthyroidism and ophthalmopathy. TCR beta CDR3 regions were amplified from RNA transcripts. When the TCR CDR3 underwent first-round RT-PCR, the HTBI primer set was used. TCRdb re-derived calls from the multiplex PCR reads in MiXCR, one entry per CDR3 protein. Here the sample spans roughly 500,000 distinct CDR3 sequences, about half being singletons. The sequenced sample was peripheral blood or thyroid tissue (not recorded which). Receptors were obtained from an adult woman with Graves' disease, either hyperthyroidism or ophthalmopathy (not recorded which).

For this clonotype: Since a much larger clone is just one base distant, this may be a read error. CDR3 sequence (DNA): TGTGCCAGCAGCCCCGGGACTAGCGGGATTCAAGAGACCCAGTACTTC. This codes for CASSPGTSGIQETQYF. The chain employs TRBV7-9 and TRBJ2-5, with 13 bases that match TRBD2. This CDR3 is 16 amino acids long. The J segment lost 2 bases and the V segment lost 5 bases, leaving 5 bases of the junction unmatched. The germline CDR1 and CDR2 sequences are SEHNR and FQNEAQ (reference sequence). The complete variable domain, with remaining parts taken from reference TRBV7-9 and TRBJ2-5, reads DTGVSQNPRHKITKRGQNVTFRCDPISEHNRLYWYRQTLGQGPEFLTYFQNEAQLEKSRLLSDRFSAERPKGSFSTLEIQRTEQGDSAMYLCASSPGTSGIQETQYFGPGTRLLVL.

This clonotype showed up many times. The chain recombines TRBV6-5 with TRBJ2-7; 8 bases align to TRBD1. The junction had 9 bases not matched to a gene; V was cut back by 2 bases and J by 6 bases. This CDR3 region has 15 residues. Looked up from germline, CDR1 is MNHEY and CDR2 is SVGAGI. Here the CDR3 reads CASSYNRGVRGEQYF. The CDR3 nucleotides read TGTGCCAGCAGTTACAACAGGGGGGTCCGGGGCGAGCAGTACTTC.

This chain uses TRBV29-1 with TRBJ2-5, with TRBD2 as a possible D gene (6 bases). V was trimmed by 7 bases and J by 1 base, leaving 7 bases between them. Germline-derived CDR1 and CDR2 are SQVTM and ANQGSEA. This CDR3 region has 11 residues. The CDR3 DNA sequence: TGCAGCGGTAGCGGCCAAGAGACCCAGTACTTC. This translates into CSGSGQETQYF.

This clonotype was observed many times. The chain recombines TRBV2 with TRBJ2-2; 7 nucleotides line up with TRBD1. V shed 6 bases and J 5 bases; nucleotides not matched to a gene: 9. The germline V gene has CDR1 SNHLY and CDR2 FYNNEI. CDR3 length equals 15 residues. The CDR3 reads CASRGTQGKTGELFF. CDR3 coding DNA: TGTGCCAGCAGGGGGACACAGGGGAAAACCGGGGAGCTGTTTTTT.

This clonotype was counted once. The chain couples TRBV5-1 to TRBJ1-1; D not resolved. With 2 bases removed from V and 5 bases from J, the gap between germline ends came to 13 bases. The CDR3 is 14 residues long. CDR1 is SGHRS and CDR2 is YFSETQ in the germline V gene. The CDR3 DNA is TGCGCCAGCAGCTTAGGAAAGGGAGGAACTGAAGCTTTCTTT. It specifies CASSLGKGGTEAFF.

The chain carries TRBV4-2 and TRBJ1-6; D ambiguous. CDR1 and CDR2 from the germline V gene are LGHNA and YNFKEQ. This CDR3 is 16 amino acids long. V dropped 1 base and J dropped 6 bases, with 13 bases sitting between them. This CDR3 reads CASSQGGGQVNSPLHF. CDR3 in DNA: TGTGCCAGCAGCCAAGGCGGAGGCCAGGTTAATTCACCCCTCCACTTT.

The rearrangement links TRBV20-1 to TRBJ1-1; D is uncertain. The V end lost 6 bases, the J end lost 0 bases, and 17 bases lay between the germline ends. CDR1 and CDR2 from the germline V gene are DFQATT and SNEGSKA (reference sequence). This CDR3 spans 15 amino acids. CDR3 nucleotide sequence: TGCAGTGCGAATGGAAGCCCAGGAGTGAACACTGAAGCTTTCTTT. Its protein is CSANGSPGVNTEAFF.

A remark on this clonotype: This clone may be a read error of a much larger clone one base away. CDR3 protein: CASSSHPLYQPQHF. The CDR3 DNA follows: TGTGCCAGCAGTTCCCACCCCCTGTATCAGCCCCAGCATTTT. J is TRBJ1-5 and V is TRBV7-2; the D is unclear. The CDR3 runs 14 residues. Germline values: CDR1 SGHTA, CDR2 FQGNSA. Between the trimmed V and J ends, which lost 6 bases and 5 bases, there was a span of 14 bases.

This clonotype appeared many times. This chain connects TRBV6-5 to TRBJ2-3; 7 positions match TRBD1. The length of the CDR3 is 14 residues. V dropped 2 bases and J dropped 6; count of bases not matched to a gene: 5. Looked up from germline, CDR1 is MNHEY and CDR2 is SVGAGI. This CDR3 reads CASSYRTGGDTQYF. CDR3 coding DNA: TGTGCCAGCAGTTACCGGACAGGCGGGGATACGCAGTATTTT.

The table lists this clonotype with many counts. The chain carries TRBV11-2 and TRBJ2-7; possibly TRBD1 or TRBD2 for D (5 bases each). Trimming shortened V by 5 bases and J by 4 bases, and 15 bases separated the two germline ends. The CDR3 has 14 residues. Germline V gene lookup returns CDR1 SGHAT and CDR2 FQNNGV. In DNA form, the CDR3 reads TGTGCCAGCAGCCCCGAGGGGTTAATGTACGAGCAGTACTTC. It is translated as CASSPEGLMYEQYF.

This clonotype was seen ten or more times. This chain connects TRBV7-9 to TRBJ1-5; D remains ambiguous. CDR1 and CDR2 (germline): SEHNR, FQNEAQ (reference sequence). This CDR3 comprises 12 residues. Trimming removed 7 bases from V and 7 bases from J, with 11 bases in between. As DNA, the CDR3 is TGTGCCAGCATGTCCGAGAGGCAGCCCCAGCATTTT. Residues: CASMSERQPQHF. The entire variable domain, with the rest obtained from reference TRBV7-9 and TRBJ1-5, is as follows: DTGVSQNPRHKITKRGQNVTFRCDPISEHNRLYWYRQTLGQGPEFLTYFQNEAQLEKSRLLSDRFSAERPKGSFSTLEIQRTEQGDSAMYLCASMSERQPQHFGDGTRLSIL.

This clonotype was counted only a few times. CDR3 bases: TGTGCCTGGGCCTGGACTAGCGGGAGTTACGAGCAGTACTTC. Its translation is CAWAWTSGSYEQYF. J is TRBJ2-7 and V is TRBV30, with TRBD2 identical over 13 bases. Trimming removed 5 bases from V and 4 bases from J; junction bases left unmatched: 5. The CDR3 spans 14 residues. The germline CDR1 and CDR2 sequences are GTSNPN and SVGIG (reference sequence).

The chain has TRBV5-4 and TRBJ2-5, with TRBD1 matching over 11 bases. After removal of 4 bases from V and 5 bases from J, the junction contained 10 bases not matched to a gene. Germline V CDR1 and CDR2: SGHNT, YYREEE (reference sequence). This CDR3 is 16 amino acids long. The CDR3: CASSPRGTGGLETQYF. As DNA, the CDR3 is TGTGCCAGCAGCCCAAGGGGGACAGGGGGTTTGGAGACCCAGTACTTC.

The chain is built from TRBV2 and TRBJ1-1, with a possible D match to TRBD1 (6 bases). V was trimmed by 6 bases and J by 3 bases, leaving 14 bases between them. The germline V gene encodes CDR1 SNHLY and CDR2 FYNNEI. The CDR3 runs 14 residues. This chain's CDR3 is CASSTRGADTEAFF. CDR3 DNA: TGTGCCAGCAGCACCAGGGGAGCGGACACTGAAGCTTTCTTT.

Comments on this clonotype: This may be a read error, as it is one base from a much larger clone. The chain couples TRBV2 to TRBJ2-7; D possibly matches TRBD1 or TRBD2 (5 bases each). The V end was cut by 6 bases, the J end by 3 bases, with 24 bases between. The V gene's germline CDR1 is SNHLY and CDR2 FYNNEI. This CDR3 region has 17 residues. DNA for the CDR3: TGTGCCAGCAGCCAAGGGGAAGGGCGGGCGCCCCGCTACGAGCAGTACTTC. Translation: CASSQGEGRAPRYEQYF. The full variable domain, its missing parts supplied by reference TRBV2 and TRBJ2-7, is EPEVTQTPSHQVTQMGQEVILRCVPISNHLYFYWYRQILGQKVEFLVSFYNNEISEKSEIFDDQFSVERPDGSNFTLKIRSTKLEDSAMYFCASSQGEGRAPRYEQYFGPGTRLTVT.

At least ten counts were recorded for this clonotype. The V gene is TRBV7-9, the J gene TRBJ1-1; D not resolved. Germline V CDR1 and CDR2: SEHNR, FQNEAQ (reference sequence). V lost 7 bases, J lost 4 bases, and 7 bases lay in between. This CDR3 is built from 11 residues. This chain's CDR3 is CASTLSTEAFF. CDR3 DNA: TGTGCCAGCACCTTGAGCACTGAAGCTTTCTTT.

This clonotype showed up just once. This may be a read error, as it is one base from a much larger clone. The V call is TRBV5-1, the J call TRBJ2-2, with TRBD1 matching over 9 bases. Looked up from germline, CDR1 is SGHRS and CDR2 is YFSETQ. This CDR3 is built from 16 residues. The DNA for the CDR3 is TGCGCCAACAGCTCTACAGGGGGCCTGAACACCGGGGAGCTGTTTTTT. Its protein is CANSSTGGLNTGELFF.

The V gene is TRBV6-5, the J gene TRBJ1-1, with TRBD1 matching over 10 bases. V shed 6 bases and J 7 bases; nucleotides not matched to a gene: 8. Germline loops: CDR1 MNHEY, CDR2 SVGAGI. The CDR3 has 14 residues. CDR3: CASSFGTGALEAFF. In DNA form, the CDR3 reads TGTGCCAGCAGCTTCGGGACAGGGGCCCTTGAAGCTTTCTTT.

This clonotype has just a few counts. This chain uses TRBV6-5 with TRBJ1-4; D uncertain. Trimming removed 5 bases at V and 7 bases at J, with 8 bases between. The CDR3 is 12 amino acids. CDR1 MNHEY and CDR2 SVGAGI come from the germline V gene. Written as DNA, the CDR3 is TGTGCCAGCAGTGAGATGGGTGAAAAACTGTTTTTT. It yields the protein CASSEMGEKLFF.

This clonotype occurred once. The chain has TRBV7-6 and TRBJ1-1, with TRBD1 matching 8 bases. V was pared by 8 bases and J by 5 bases, with 10 bases of the junction left unmatched. The CDR3 has 14 amino acids. Germline V gene sequence: CDR1 SGHVS, CDR2 FNYEAQ. The CDR3 coding sequence is TGTGCCAGCGGTACTTCAGGGGGCGTGACTGAAGCTTTCTTT. Encoded protein: CASGTSGGVTEAFF. Based on the CDR3 plus reference TRBV7-6 and TRBJ1-1, the full variable domain is GAGVSQSPRYKVTKRGQDVALRCDPISGHVSLYWYRQALGQGPEFLTYFNYEAQQDKSGLPNDRFSAERPEGSISTLTIQRTEQRDSAMYRCASGTSGGVTEAFFGQGTRLTVV.